A single TCR beta chain is shown here with its context. Clones were sequenced by immunoSEQ multiplex PCR, and TCRdb holds only the in-frame ones, with some missing. This sample has approximately 270,000 clones, with about 89% found just once. The data were obtained in a study of blood T cell repertoires in COVID-19. CDR1 and CDR2 (germline): DFQATT, SNEGSKA (reference sequence). The CDR3 has 11 amino acids. Trimming took 6 bases from V and 3 from J, leaving 8 bases between them. The chain carries TRBV20-1 and TRBJ1-1, with D uncertain. The sequence was collected from a human donor in a cohort exposed to, infected with or recovered from COVID-19 (not recorded which). The donor label of this sample is uncertain. Material: PBMCs or T cells enriched from blood (not recorded which). The CDR3 spells CSARTYTEAFF. Written as DNA, the CDR3 is TGCAGTGCAAGGACTTACACTGAAGCTTTCTTT.